Shown below are 17 T cell receptor beta chains from a single sample sequenced in a study of T cells after posttransplantation cyclophosphamide. TCRdb's table, derived via immunoSEQ multiplex PCR, lists solely in-frame clones and lacks some. Of 15,000 to 20,000 clones detected, more than 60% appear once; the ten largest clones hold around 30%. A marrow graft followed busulfan-fludarabine conditioning, with cyclophosphamide on days +3 and +4. The sequencing used CD8+ T cells sorted from PBMCs, collected approximately 2,000 days after a stem cell transplant with posttransplant cyclophosphamide. The receptors stem from a female patient between 40 and 55 years old who received an allogeneic stem cell transplant from a related donor, was CMV-positive, and had no GVHD. Part of the T cell pool may stem from the graft donor.

This clone has just a few counts. The V call is TRBV4-2, the J call TRBJ2-5, with 7 bases fitting TRBD1. Germline V gene lookup returns CDR1 LGHNA and CDR2 YNFKEQ. Unmatched junction bases numbered 7, after V lost 1 base and J lost 2 bases. The CDR3 extends over 16 amino acids. For the CDR3, the DNA is TGTGCCAGCAGCCAAGTGCTCGGGACAGAACAAGAGACCCAGTACTTC. The encoded protein is CASSQVLGTEQETQYF.

The chain couples TRBV19 to TRBJ1-1; D is uncertain. Germline loops: CDR1 LNHDA, CDR2 SQIVND (reference sequence). CDR3 length: 13 amino acids. Between the trimmed V and J ends, which lost 3 bases and 1 base, there was a span of 6 bases. DNA for the CDR3: TGTGCCAGTAGTATCCCCGGGAACACTGAAGCTTTCTTT. As protein: CASSIPGNTEAFF. The full variable domain, its missing parts supplied by reference TRBV19 and TRBJ1-1, is DGGITQSPKYLFRKEGQNVTLSCEQNLNHDAMYWYRQDPGQGLRLIYYSQIVNDFQKGDIAEGYSVSREKKESFPLTVTSAQKNPTAFYLCASSIPGNTEAFFGQGTRLTVV.

This clone was detected a few times. The V call is TRBV13, the J call TRBJ1-2; no firm D call. Germline-derived CDR1 and CDR2 are PRHDT and FYEKMQ (reference sequence). The ends were cut back, 6 bases at V and 7 bases at J, with 12 bases in the middle. The CDR3 sequence is 12 residues long. CDR3 protein: CASSTPRGGYTF. The CDR3, as DNA: TGTGCCAGCAGTACCCCACGGGGTGGCTACACCTTC.

This clone has a count of ten or more. The rearrangement joins TRBV11-2 to TRBJ2-2, with 9 positions matching TRBD1. Per germline, CDR1 SGHAT and CDR2 FQNNGV. V dropped 4 bases and J dropped 0; count of bases not matched to a gene: 3. There are 16 residues in the CDR3. The DNA of the CDR3 is TGTGCCAGCAGCTACAGGGGGCCCCCGAACACCGGGGAGCTGTTTTTT. Its protein product is CASSYRGPPNTGELFF.

Here the CDR3 DNA reads TGTGCCAGCAGCTATGGGGACAGCTACGAGCAGTACTTC. Translated: CASSYGDSYEQYF. The chain carries TRBV5-6 and TRBJ2-5, with 7 bases lining up with TRBD1. The J call may be incorrect, as the DNA end agrees better with TRBJ2-7. Germline lookup yields CDR1 SGHDT and CDR2 YYEEEE. The CDR3 runs to 13 residues.

The rearrangement links TRBV27 to TRBJ2-1, with 8 bases that match TRBD2. The V gene's germline CDR1 is MNHEY and CDR2 SMNVEV (reference sequence). V shed 9 bases and J 2 bases; nucleotides not matched to a gene: 6. This CDR3 region has 14 residues. The CDR3 sequence is CASGNGGAYNEQFF. The CDR3 bases are TGTGCCAGTGGGAACGGGGGGGCCTACAATGAGCAGTTCTTC.

This clone was observed a handful of times. This rearrangement joins TRBV5-1 to TRBJ1-6, with TRBD1 identical over 10 bases. The V segment lost 1 base and the J segment 1 base; nucleotides outside the gene matches: 8. CDR3 size: 19 residues. In germline, CDR1 is SGHRS, CDR2 YFSETQ. This CDR3 is CASSLPRQGADSYNSPLHF. The CDR3 bases are TGCGCCAGCAGCTTGCCCCGACAGGGGGCCGATTCCTATAATTCACCCCTCCACTTT.

This clone was counted between two and nine times. V gene TRBV6-5 combines with J gene TRBJ1-1, with D possibly being TRBD1 (5 bases). V lost 0 bases, J lost 3 bases, and 8 bases lay in between. There are 14 residues in the CDR3. The germline V gene has CDR1 MNHEY and CDR2 SVGAGI. The CDR3 spells CASSYSGGDTEAFF. CDR3 sequence (DNA): TGTGCCAGCAGTTACTCCGGGGGTGACACTGAAGCTTTCTTT.

This clone was seen a handful of times. The rearrangement links TRBV6-4 to TRBJ2-7, with a tentative D call TRBD2 (7 bases). Trimming removed 2 bases at V and 1 base at J, with 18 bases between. Germline CDR1 reads MRHNA; CDR2 reads SNTAGT. The CDR3 is 17 residues long. In nucleotides, the CDR3 is TGTGCCAGCAGTGACAAGGCCCGGGGGGCTGATTCCTACGAGCAGTACTTC. The encoded protein is CASSDKARGADSYEQYF.

This clone appeared a few times. The J gene is TRBJ1-1, the V gene TRBV5-4, with unresolved D. Per germline, CDR1 SGHNT and CDR2 YYREEE (reference sequence). V shed 7 bases and J shed 1 base, with 5 bases lying between them. This CDR3 contains 11 residues. In DNA, the CDR3 is TGTGCCAGCTCTTGGAACACTGAAGCTTTCTTT. Its protein is CASSWNTEAFF.

The chain employs TRBV5-4 and TRBJ2-2; D possibly corresponds to TRBD1 (6 bases). The V and J ends lost 4 bases and 8 bases respectively, with 24 bases between them. CDR3 length: 17 residues. In germline, CDR1 is SGHNT, CDR2 YYREEE (reference sequence). CDR3 in DNA: TGTGCCAGCAGCGGGGGTCAGGGGCAACTCTACGGGGGGGAGCTGTTTTTT. Translating it yields CASSGGQGQLYGGELFF.

The V and J genes are TRBV11-1 and TRBJ1-2; 9 bases fit TRBD1. CDR1 and CDR2 (germline): SGHAT, FQDESV (reference sequence). The CDR3 is 17 residues long. V was pared by 4 bases and J by 7 bases, with 16 bases of the junction left unmatched. This CDR3 is CASSYRAPGQGFGGYTF. The DNA for the CDR3 is TGTGCCAGCAGCTATCGCGCACCGGGACAGGGATTCGGTGGCTACACCTTC.

This chain uses TRBV4-3 with TRBJ2-3; 11 positions match TRBD2. CDR1 is LGHNA and CDR2 is YSLEER in the germline V gene. This CDR3 is 18 amino acids long. V lost 0 bases and J lost 1; bases outside the gene matches: 6. This CDR3 is CASSQDLQTSGGTDTQYF. CDR3 sequence (DNA): TGCGCCAGCAGCCAAGATCTCCAGACTAGCGGGGGCACAGATACGCAGTATTTT.

V is TRBV7-9 and J is TRBJ2-3, with D perhaps matching TRBD1 (6 bases). The CDR3 spans 14 residues. Trimming removed 5 bases at V and 1 base at J, with 10 bases between. The V gene's germline CDR1 is SEHNR and CDR2 FQNEAQ (reference sequence). The CDR3 reads CASSPRGRTDTQYF. DNA for the CDR3: TGTGCCAGCAGCCCCAGGGGCCGCACAGATACGCAGTATTTT.

The chain recombines TRBV27 with TRBJ1-5; D possibly corresponds to TRBD1 (6 bases). Trimming pared 10 bases from V and 4 bases from J, leaving 23 bases between. Germline assignment: CDR1 MNHEY and CDR2 SMNVEV (reference sequence). The CDR3 consists of 16 residues. CDR3 coding DNA: TGTGCCACCAAGAATTACAGGGATGGGTCGAATCAGCCCCAGCATTTT. It specifies CATKNYRDGSNQPQHF.

This clone was recorded a few times. V usage is TRBV27 and J usage is TRBJ1-1; D is perhaps TRBD1 (5 bases). Germline CDR1 is MNHEY and CDR2 is SMNVEV (reference sequence). V was clipped by 6 bases and J by 4 bases, with 9 bases between them. The CDR3 sequence is 12 residues long. The CDR3 DNA reads as TGTGCCAGCAGCCAGGGAGGCACTGAAGCTTTCTTT. Protein: CASSQGGTEAFF.

V usage is TRBV19 and J usage is TRBJ2-7, with 10 bases fitting TRBD1. Per the germline V gene, CDR1 is LNHDA and CDR2 is SQIVND (reference sequence). The CDR3 length is 17 residues. Trimming took 3 bases from V and 4 from J; bases not matched to a gene: 12. The CDR3 region is CASSMRWDRGEIYEQYF. DNA for the CDR3: TGTGCCAGTAGTATGAGGTGGGACAGGGGCGAAATATACGAGCAGTACTTC.